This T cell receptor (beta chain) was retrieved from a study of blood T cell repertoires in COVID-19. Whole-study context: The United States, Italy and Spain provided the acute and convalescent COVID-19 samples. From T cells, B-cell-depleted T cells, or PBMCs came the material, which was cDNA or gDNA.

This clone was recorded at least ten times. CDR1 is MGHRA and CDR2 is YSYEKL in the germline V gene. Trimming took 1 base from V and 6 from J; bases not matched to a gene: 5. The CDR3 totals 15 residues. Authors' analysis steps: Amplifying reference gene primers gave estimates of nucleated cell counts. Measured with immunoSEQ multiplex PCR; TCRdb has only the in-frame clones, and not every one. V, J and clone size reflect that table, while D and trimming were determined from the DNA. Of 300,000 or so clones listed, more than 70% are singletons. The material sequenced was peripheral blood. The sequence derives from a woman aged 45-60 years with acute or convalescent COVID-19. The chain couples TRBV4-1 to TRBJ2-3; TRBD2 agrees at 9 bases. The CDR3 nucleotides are TGCGCCAGCAGCCAAGTAGCGGGAGCGAGGGATACGCAGTATTTT. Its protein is CASSQVAGARDTQYF.